These 25 T cell receptor beta chains share one sample of origin, sequenced in a study of T-cell reconstitution after alpha-beta-depleted transplantation in children. Unique molecular identifiers were incorporated when the TCRbeta library was constructed. TCRdb reprocessed the PCR reads with MiXCR, giving one entry per CDR3 protein. The profile shows a few hundred thousand distinct CDR3 sequences, 13% of them singletons. The sample consisted of PBMCs, mostly from graft donor cells, taken 360 days after TCRalphabeta/CD19-depleted stem cell transplant. These receptors were taken from a male patient younger than 18 who had a stem cell transplant for acute myeloid leukemia, so the T cells may come from the graft donor.

This clonotype was seen many times. The chain carries TRBV4-1 and TRBJ2-4; 8 nucleotides align to TRBD1. CDR1 and CDR2 (germline): MGHRA, YSYEKL. The CDR3 is 13 amino acids. V lost 6 bases, J lost 8 bases, and 6 bases stayed unmatched. CDR3 residues: CASRRGQGDIQYF. In DNA form, the CDR3 reads TGCGCCAGCAGACGTGGACAGGGAGACATTCAGTACTTC.

This clonotype was seen a few times. The chain recombines TRBV19 with TRBJ2-1; D possibly corresponds to TRBD2 (7 bases). The CDR3 sequence is 16 residues long. V lost 3 bases, J lost 7 bases, and 19 bases lay in between. Germline V gene sequence: CDR1 LNHDA, CDR2 SQIVND (reference sequence). In nucleotides, the CDR3 is TGTGCCAGTAGTATCCTCTCGGGGGGCTTGTATAATGAGCAGTTCTTC. It encodes CASSILSGGLYNEQFF.

The V gene is TRBV12-3 or TRBV12-4, the J gene TRBJ2-7, with no clear D. The ends were cut back, 6 bases at V and 0 bases at J, with 15 bases in the middle. The CDR3 totals 15 residues. CDR3 DNA sequence: TGTGCCAGCAGCCCGACGATCGTGAGCTCCTACGAGCAGTACTTC. It yields the protein CASSPTIVSSYEQYF.

The gene calls are TRBV5-5 and TRBJ1-1; D is unclear. This CDR3 is built from 14 residues. CDR1 is SGHKS, CDR2 YYEKEE, per germline (reference sequence). The germline V and J ends were trimmed by 0 bases and 4 bases, with 10 bases remaining between them. DNA for the CDR3: TGTGCCAGCAGCTTGGGACCAATGCGCACTGAAGCTTTCTTT. It yields the protein CASSLGPMRTEAFF.

The V gene is TRBV6-2 or TRBV6-3, the J gene TRBJ2-1; 12 bases align to TRBD2. V lost 5 bases to trimming and J lost 10 bases; unmatched junction nucleotides: 3. The CDR3 spans 13 residues. CDR1 is MNHEY, CDR2 SVGEGT, per germline. The CDR3 nucleotides read TGTGCCAGCAGTCGAGGGACTAGCGGGGAGCAGTTCTTC. It specifies CASSRGTSGEQFF.

This clonotype occurred many times. This sequence joins TRBV20-1 and TRBJ2-4; 8 nucleotides line up with TRBD2. The CDR3 is 14 amino acids. Germline V CDR1 and CDR2: DFQATT, SNEGSKA (reference sequence). The junction had 9 bases not matched to a gene; V was cut back by 3 bases and J by 8 bases. CDR3 region: CSASRSGSQDIQYF. In nucleotides, the CDR3 is TGCAGTGCTAGTCGGAGCGGGAGTCAGGACATTCAGTACTTC.

This clonotype appeared a few times. The chain has TRBV12-3 or TRBV12-4 and TRBJ2-7; 7 nucleotides agree with TRBD1. The CDR3 loop spans 13 amino acids. With V trimmed by 6 bases and J by 5 bases, 7 bases remained unmatched. The CDR3 reads CASRPGGGNEQYF. The CDR3 DNA sequence: TGTGCCAGCAGACCAGGGGGTGGTAACGAGCAGTACTTC.

This chain links TRBV7-9 with TRBJ2-7, with D maybe TRBD1 (5 bases). The length of the CDR3 is 14 residues. Germline loops: CDR1 SEHNR, CDR2 FQNEAQ (reference sequence). V was shortened by 3 bases and J by 6 bases, with 15 bases between the two germline ends. In nucleotides, the CDR3 is TGTGCCAGCAGCTTGATTCAGGGTATCGGCGAGCAGTACTTC. Its translation: CASSLIQGIGEQYF.

This clonotype was observed many times. The rearrangement uses TRBV4-1 and TRBJ2-7; D may be TRBD2 (5 bases). V lost 1 base and J 1 base, leaving 8 bases between the germline ends. Looked up from germline, CDR1 is MGHRA and CDR2 is YSYEKL. This CDR3 is 14 amino acids long. DNA for the CDR3: TGCGCCAGCAGCCAAGGAGAGGGTTCCTACGAGCAGTACTTC. It translates to CASSQGEGSYEQYF.

This clonotype has a handful of counts. The rearrangement uses TRBV6-2 or TRBV6-3 and TRBJ2-7, with unresolved D. The CDR3 runs 15 residues. V was clipped by 2 bases and J by 2 bases, with 13 bases between them. Per the germline V gene, CDR1 is MNHEY and CDR2 is SVGEGT. CDR3 in DNA: TGTGCCAGCAGTTACAGGCCGGTTACAACCTACGAGCAGTACTTC. Protein: CASSYRPVTTYEQYF.

A remark on this clonotype: Relative to the germline gene, one junction end is altered; a read error may explain this. V usage is TRBV2 and J usage is TRBJ2-1, with TRBD1 identical over 10 bases. Germline assignment: CDR1 SNHLY and CDR2 FYNNEI. The length of the CDR3 is 13 residues. The CDR3 DNA sequence: TGTGCCACCCGGACAGGGGGTTACAATAAGCAGTTCTTC. This translates into CATRTGGYNKQFF.

This clonotype was seen only a few times. This chain links TRBV7-9 with TRBJ2-7; D ambiguous. This CDR3 region has 15 residues. CDR1 is SEHNR and CDR2 is FQNEAQ in the germline V gene (reference sequence). V dropped 5 bases and J dropped 2 bases, with 16 bases sitting between them. CDR3: CASSLTGSVTYEQYF. CDR3 in DNA: TGTGCCAGCAGCCTCACCGGGTCAGTAACCTACGAGCAGTACTTC.

In this sample, this clonotype turned up a few times. This sequence joins TRBV15 and TRBJ2-7, with TRBD2 as a possible D gene (6 bases). V lost 1 base to trimming and J lost 4 bases, with 8 bases between them. Germline V gene lookup returns CDR1 LNHNV and CDR2 YYDKDF (reference sequence). The CDR3 contains 13 residues. CDR3 sequence (DNA): TGTGCCACCAGCAGAGGGGCGGGATACGAGCAGTACTTC. It is translated as CATSRGAGYEQYF.

V and J are TRBV28 and TRBJ2-7; 7 bases are shared with TRBD1. From germline, CDR1 is MDHEN and CDR2 SYDVKM. With V trimmed by 10 bases and J by 3 bases, 15 bases remained unmatched. This CDR3 contains 15 residues. The CDR3 nucleotides read TGTGCCACGGAGAAATTGTCGGGACAGCACTACGAGCAGTACTTC. Translation: CATEKLSGQHYEQYF.

This clonotype was picked up a small number of times. CDR3 region: CSARIPQGGNEQYF. Written as DNA, the CDR3 is TGCAGTGCTAGAATTCCACAGGGGGGGAACGAGCAGTACTTC. This chain links TRBV20-1 with TRBJ2-7, with a weak D call TRBD1 (8 bases). The CDR3 has 14 amino acids. CDR1 DFQATT and CDR2 SNEGSKA come from the germline V gene (reference sequence). The germline V and J ends were trimmed by 2 bases and 5 bases, with 16 bases remaining between them.

This clonotype came up many times. A junction boundary mismatches the germline segment, possibly from a read error. J is TRBJ2-7 and V is TRBV7-7, with 12 bases identical to TRBD2. This CDR3 is 13 amino acids long. CDR1 is SSHAT, CDR2 FNYEAQ, per germline (reference sequence). The CDR3 DNA reads TGTGCTAGCAGCTTACTAGCGGGAGGCGAGCAGTACTTC. Its translation: CASSLLAGGEQYF.

This clonotype was observed at least ten times. This chain uses TRBV7-8 with TRBJ2-7; 7 bases match TRBD2. This CDR3 comprises 15 residues. The junction had 7 bases not matched to a gene; V was cut back by 3 bases and J by 2 bases. Germline values: CDR1 SGHVS, CDR2 FQNEAQ. The CDR3 region has the DNA TGTGCCAGCAGCTTTAATCCGCGGGGGACCTACGAGCAGTACTTC. This gives the protein CASSFNPRGTYEQYF.

The gene calls are TRBV3-1 and TRBJ2-7; weak D call: TRBD2 (5 bases). V lost 8 bases to trimming and J lost 0 bases, with 26 bases between them. CDR3 length: 18 amino acids. In germline, CDR1 is LGHDT, CDR2 YNNKEL (reference sequence). The CDR3 region is CASCFPLASDPFSYEQYF. As DNA, the CDR3 is TGTGCCAGCTGTTTCCCCCTAGCCAGCGATCCCTTCTCCTACGAGCAGTACTTC.

In DNA, the CDR3 is TGCGCCAGCAGCCAAGCCCGACAATGGTATGGCTACACCTTC. Its translation is CASSQARQWYGYTF. V and J are TRBV4-3 and TRBJ1-2, with D unclear. CDR1 is LGHNA and CDR2 is YSLEER in the germline V gene. V was pared by 1 base and J by 5 bases, with 11 bases between. The CDR3 contains 14 residues.

The chain carries TRBV28 and TRBJ2-7; D remains ambiguous. Germline CDR1 MDHEN, CDR2 SYDVKM. This CDR3 is 14 amino acids long. V dropped 3 bases and J dropped 0 bases, with 9 bases sitting between them. CDR3 protein: CASSFFHISYEQYF. For the CDR3, the DNA is TGTGCCAGCAGTTTTTTTCACATCTCCTACGAGCAGTACTTC.

About this clonotype: One end of the junction is discordant with germline, which a read error may explain. The chain joins TRBV10-3 to TRBJ2-1, with D possibly TRBD2 on 5 matching bases. The CDR3 has 15 residues. Germline V gene sequence: CDR1 ENHRY, CDR2 SYGVKD. CDR3 bases: TGTGCCATCAGTGACGGGCAAGGCGGGTACAATAAGCAGTTCTTC. Protein sequence: CAISDGQGGYNKQFF.

Only a few counts were recorded for this clonotype. This chain joins TRBV6-1 and TRBJ1-6; tentative D call: TRBD1 (6 bases). In germline, CDR1 is MNHNS, CDR2 SASEGT. V was pared by 10 bases and J by 8 bases, with 15 bases between. This CDR3 comprises 13 residues. CDR3 DNA: TGTGCCACCTCGAGGGGGGAGGATTCACCCCTCCACTTT. This encodes CATSRGEDSPLHF.

This rearrangement joins TRBV20-1 to TRBJ2-7; possible D gene TRBD2, 5 bases. V lost 3 bases and J lost 5, with 11 bases in between. Per the germline V gene, CDR1 is DFQATT and CDR2 is SNEGSKA (reference sequence). CDR3 length: 12 residues. This CDR3 is CSARKRLDEQYF. In nucleotides, the CDR3 is TGCAGTGCTAGGAAGCGGTTGGACGAGCAGTACTTC.

The sample holds a few counts of this clonotype. This chain joins TRBV7-8 and TRBJ2-2; D may be TRBD2 (5 bases). Germline CDR1 reads SGHVS; CDR2 reads FQNEAQ. The CDR3 contains 17 residues. V was shortened by 2 bases and J by 1 base, with 14 bases between the two germline ends. CDR3 loop: CASSLFPSLKNTGELFF. Here the CDR3 DNA reads TGTGCCAGCAGCTTATTTCCTAGCCTAAAGAACACCGGGGAGCTGTTTTTT. The full variable domain, with the rest looked up from reference TRBV7-8 and TRBJ2-2, is GAGVSQSPRYKVAKRGQDVALRCDPISGHVSLFWYQQALGQGPEFLTYFQNEAQLDKSGLPSDRFFAERPEGSVSTLKIQRTQQEDSAVYLCASSLFPSLKNTGELFFGEGSRLTVL.

This clonotype has ten or more counts. The chain carries TRBV7-3 and TRBJ2-7; no clear D gene. The CDR3 extends over 13 amino acids. The V end was cut by 5 bases, the J end by 6 bases, with 14 bases between. Germline loops: CDR1 SGHTA, CDR2 FQGTGA. The CDR3 protein is CASSPTSLSEQYF. In DNA, the CDR3 is TGTGCCAGCAGCCCCACATCGTTGAGCGAGCAGTACTTC.